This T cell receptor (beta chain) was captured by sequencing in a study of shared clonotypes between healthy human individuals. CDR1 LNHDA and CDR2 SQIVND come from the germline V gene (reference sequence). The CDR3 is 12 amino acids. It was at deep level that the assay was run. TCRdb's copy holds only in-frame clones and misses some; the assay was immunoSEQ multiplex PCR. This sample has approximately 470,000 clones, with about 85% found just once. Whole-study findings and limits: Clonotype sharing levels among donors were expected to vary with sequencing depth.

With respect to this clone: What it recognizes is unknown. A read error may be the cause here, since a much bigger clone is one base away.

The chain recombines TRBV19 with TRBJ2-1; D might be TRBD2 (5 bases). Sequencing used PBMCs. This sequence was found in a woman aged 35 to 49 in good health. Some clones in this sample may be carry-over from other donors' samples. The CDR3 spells CANSPDLGDQFF. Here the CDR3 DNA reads TGTGCCAATAGTCCGGACTTGGGTGATCAGTTCTTC. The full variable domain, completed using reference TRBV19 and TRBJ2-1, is DGGITQSPKYLFRKEGQNVTLSCEQNLNHDAMYWYRQDPGQGLRLIYYSQIVNDFQKGDIAEGYSVSREKKESFPLTVTSAQKNPTAFYLCANSPDLGDQFFGPGTRLTVL.